This TCR beta chain was documented in a study of human T cells and chemical hapten exposure. Via MiXCR, TCRdb re-called the RACE reads, giving one row per CDR3 protein. The sample shows 300,000 to 400,000 distinct CDR3 sequences, under 9% of them seen only once. In regard to this clonotype: Its antigen is as yet unknown.

Time point specified: patch test 1, 2 weeks after DPC sensitization. Documented treatment: therapeutic diphenylcyclopropenone sensitization with weekly scalp DPC. This CDR3 contains 17 residues. With 3 bases removed from V and 0 bases from J, the gap between germline ends came to 16 bases. Germline V gene sequence: CDR1 MNHEY, CDR2 SMNVEV (reference sequence). Whole-study results and caveats: Having alopecia, donors may respond immunologically unlike healthy people.

The material was whole blood, obtained in connection with sensitization to the hapten diphenylcyclopropenone (DPC). This chain links TRBV27 with TRBJ2-3; D is uncertain. The TCR comes from a woman under 30 with alopecia areata. Some clones in this sample may be carry-over from other donors' samples. The CDR3 DNA is TGTGCCAGCAGTTTTAGGAAGTGGGGTGGTAGCACAGATACGCAGTATTTT. Protein product: CASSFRKWGGSTDTQYF.